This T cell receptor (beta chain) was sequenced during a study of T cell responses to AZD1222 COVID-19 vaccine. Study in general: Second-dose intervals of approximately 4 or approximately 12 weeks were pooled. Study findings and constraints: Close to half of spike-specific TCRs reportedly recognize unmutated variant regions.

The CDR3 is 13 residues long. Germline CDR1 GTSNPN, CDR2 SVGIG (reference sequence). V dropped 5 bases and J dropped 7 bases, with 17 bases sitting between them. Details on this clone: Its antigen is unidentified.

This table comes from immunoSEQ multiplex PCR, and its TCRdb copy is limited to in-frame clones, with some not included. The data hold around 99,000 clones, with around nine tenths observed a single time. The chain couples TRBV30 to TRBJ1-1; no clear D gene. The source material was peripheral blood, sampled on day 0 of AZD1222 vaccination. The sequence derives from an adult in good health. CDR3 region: CAWGRRPLGEAFF. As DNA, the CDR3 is TGTGCCTGGGGGCGGCGGCCTCTGGGTGAAGCTTTCTTT.